One TCR beta chain is described in this entry. Its antigen remains unidentified. The table came from immunoSEQ multiplex PCR; TCRdb's copy has only in-frame clones and leaves some out. This table holds about 12,000 clones, approximately 93% found once. The sample comes from a study of regulatory and conventional T cells in RAG deficiency. Points from the study as a whole: Treg unique TCR beta sequences were 90 to 100-fold fewer in Omenn syndrome and CID/AS patients than controls.

The V end was cut by 9 bases, the J end by 6 bases, with 12 bases between. In germline, CDR1 is SNHLY, CDR2 FYNNEI. CDR3 length: 13 residues. Genomic DNA came from blood conventional CD4+ T cells gated CD25-low CD127-high. The same specimen was also included in a second study, on regulatory T cells. That source reports: Amplification used 52 TRBV primers and 13 TRBJ primers.

This sequence was found in a human donor in good health. V usage is TRBV2 and J usage is TRBJ1-6; tentative D call: TRBD1 (5 bases). Sequenced sample: CD4+ effector T cells sorted from blood. CDR3 residues: CARSGQGNSPLHF. The CDR3 bases are TGTGCCAGATCGGGCCAGGGTAATTCACCCCTCCACTTT.